This entry lists 26 T cell receptor beta chains sequenced from one sample in a study of OX40 agonist ivuxolimab in advanced cancers. Measured with immunoSEQ multiplex PCR; TCRdb has only the in-frame clones, and not every one. The data hold 50,000 to 70,000 clones, with about 90% observed a single time. The specimen comprised CD4+ or CD8+ T cells sorted from blood, sampled in a trial of the OX40 agonist ivuxolimab. All receptors come from an adult with an advanced solid tumor such as melanoma, head and neck, liver or kidney cancer.

CDR3 sequence reads: CASSFILAGVSGELFF. DNA for the CDR3: TGTGCCAGTAGTTTCATCCTAGCGGGAGTAAGCGGGGAGCTGTTTTTT. The chain carries TRBV19 and TRBJ2-2, with 10 bases matching TRBD2. Germline V gene data show CDR1 as LNHDA and CDR2 as SQIVND (reference sequence). After removal of 5 bases from V and 7 bases from J, the junction contained 10 bases not matched to a gene. This CDR3 is 16 amino acids long. Complete variable domain (other parts from reference TRBV19 and TRBJ2-2): DGGITQSPKYLFRKEGQNVTLSCEQNLNHDAMYWYRQDPGQGLRLIYYSQIVNDFQKGDIAEGYSVSREKKESFPLTVTSAQKNPTAFYLCASSFILAGVSGELFFGEGSRLTVL.

This chain joins TRBV7-2 and TRBJ2-5, with a weak D call TRBD1 (5 bases). The CDR3 covers 13 residues. V was clipped by 6 bases and J by 4 bases, with 12 bases between them. CDR1 is SGHTA, CDR2 FQGNSA, per germline. In nucleotides, the CDR3 is TGTGCCAGCAGTCGCGACAGTGGAGAGACCCAGTACTTC. It encodes CASSRDSGETQYF.

V and J are TRBV6-1 and TRBJ1-2; no clear D gene. V dropped 5 bases and J dropped 0 bases, with 10 bases sitting between them. This CDR3 contains 14 residues. Looked up from germline, CDR1 is MNHNS and CDR2 is SASEGT. CDR3 sequence reads: CASSPRPTNYGYTF. The CDR3 DNA sequence: TGTGCCAGCAGTCCGCGGCCGACTAACTATGGCTACACCTTC.

V usage is TRBV7-9 and J usage is TRBJ1-5; D is ambiguous. This CDR3 comprises 15 residues. Germline V gene data show CDR1 as SEHNR and CDR2 as FQNEAQ (reference sequence). V lost 5 bases and J lost 4, with 15 bases in between. DNA for the CDR3: TGTGCCAGCAGCCCTTCTGGTAGGTTAAATCAGCCCCAGCATTTT. It is translated as CASSPSGRLNQPQHF.

The sample holds one count of this clone. The junction does not match germline at one end; this may be a read error. Other DNA sequences within the sample encode an identical CDR3. The chain employs TRBV5-1 and TRBJ2-7; unclear D gene. This CDR3 is built from 14 residues. CDR1 is SGHRS and CDR2 is YFSETQ in the germline V gene. The CDR3 loop is CASSLADPSYEQYF. In DNA form, the CDR3 reads TGCGCCAGCAGCTTGGCAGATCCCTCCTACGAGCAGTACTTT. Full variable domain (remainder filled in from reference TRBV5-1 and TRBJ2-7): KAGVTQTPRYLIKTRGQQVTLSCSPISGHRSVSWYQQTPGQGLQFLFEYFSETQRNKGNFPGRFSGRQFSNSRSEMNVSTLELGDSALYLCASSLADPSYEQYFGPGTRLTVT.

The rearrangement joins TRBV4-1 to TRBJ2-5; 7 bases fit TRBD2. The V gene's germline CDR1 is MGHRA and CDR2 YSYEKL. The CDR3 sequence is 14 residues long. V lost 0 bases and J lost 5; bases outside the gene matches: 3. The CDR3 protein is CASSQDGRRETQYF. CDR3 DNA: TGCGCCAGCAGCCAAGACGGGAGGAGGGAGACCCAGTACTTC.

The chain is built from TRBV5-1 and TRBJ1-5; 7 bases are a match to TRBD1. The CDR3 extends over 15 amino acids. Germline assignment: CDR1 SGHRS and CDR2 YFSETQ. The ends lost 4 bases at V and 4 bases at J; junction bases unmatched: 8. The CDR3 spells CASSAGTALNQPQHF. The CDR3 DNA is TGCGCCAGCAGCGCGGGGACAGCCTTAAATCAGCCCCAGCATTTT.

In its sample, this clone was seen a few times. An end of the junction does not agree with germline; a read error may underlie this. J is TRBJ1-2 and V is TRBV5-8; D is ambiguous. The CDR3 extends over 13 amino acids. The germline V gene encodes CDR1 SGHTS and CDR2 YDEGEE. CDR3 bases: TGTGCCAGCACCTTGGGGTGGAACTATGGCTACACCTTC. Amino acid sequence: CASTLGWNYGYTF.

The V gene is TRBV6-5, the J gene TRBJ2-3; D gene unclear. Germline CDR1 and CDR2: MNHEY and SVGAGI. The CDR3 sequence is 15 residues long. V was pared by 0 bases and J by 2 bases, with 9 bases between. The CDR3 sequence: CASSYSRPSTDTQYF. In DNA form, the CDR3 reads TGTGCCAGCAGTTACTCCCGGCCCTCCACAGATACGCAGTATTTT.

This chain uses TRBV7-2 with TRBJ2-1; D gene unclear. The V end was cut by 5 bases, the J end by 4 bases, with 3 bases between. Germline V gene data show CDR1 as SGHTA and CDR2 as FQGNSA. The CDR3 extends over 11 amino acids. CDR3 in amino acids: CASSGYNEQFF. The CDR3 nucleotides read TGTGCCAGCAGCGGTTACAATGAGCAGTTCTTC.

The chain employs TRBV4-1 and TRBJ1-2; 9 nucleotides align to TRBD1. The trim removed 7 bases at V and 0 bases at J, leaving 9 bases unmatched. Germline CDR1 MGHRA, CDR2 YSYEKL. This CDR3 is 16 amino acids long. DNA of the CDR3: TGCGCCAGCAAACCATCCGGGACAGGGACTAACTATGGCTACACCTTC. It is translated as CASKPSGTGTNYGYTF.

The V call is TRBV2, the J call TRBJ2-1; 11 nucleotides match TRBD2. This CDR3 comprises 14 residues. From germline, CDR1 is SNHLY and CDR2 FYNNEI. Trimming cost V 6 bases and J 9 bases; bases outside gene matches: 7. The CDR3 loop reads CASRSMLAGGEQFF. In nucleotides, the CDR3 is TGTGCCAGCAGGTCGATGCTAGCGGGAGGTGAGCAGTTCTTC.

This chain joins TRBV6-1 and TRBJ2-1, with TRBD1 matching 9 bases. The CDR3 contains 16 residues. J gave up 2 bases and V 6 bases, and 8 bases lay outside the gene matches. Looked up from germline, CDR1 is MNHNS and CDR2 is SASEGT. This CDR3 reads CASREQGALTYNEQFF. CDR3 sequence (DNA): TGTGCCAGCAGAGAACAGGGGGCCCTCACCTACAATGAGCAGTTCTTC.

The CDR3 region is CASSPWGTTRNEQFF. The CDR3 DNA reads as TGTGCCAGTAGTCCATGGGGGACCACACGCAATGAGCAGTTCTTC. The chain employs TRBV19 and TRBJ2-1; D may be TRBD1 or TRBD2 (5 bases each). V was cut by 5 bases and J by 6 bases, with 17 bases left in between. The CDR3 spans 15 residues. In germline, CDR1 is LNHDA, CDR2 SQIVND (reference sequence).

This chain connects TRBV12-5 to TRBJ1-5; D unresolved. Trimming removed 0 bases at V and 3 bases at J, with 12 bases between. The CDR3 has 16 residues. Germline V gene lookup returns CDR1 LGHNT and CDR2 FRNRAP. The CDR3 region has the DNA TGTGCTAGTGGTTTGGTAACGGGGTCCGACAATCAGCCCCAGCATTTT. Its protein product is CASGLVTGSDNQPQHF.

The genes are TRBV30 and TRBJ1-4; unclear D gene. The CDR3 has 13 residues. CDR1 GTSNPN and CDR2 SVGIG come from the germline V gene (reference sequence). V was pared by 3 bases and J by 7 bases, with 12 bases between. CDR3 coding DNA: TGTGCCTGGAGCAGCAGGTTGGGTGAAAAACTGTTTTTT. Protein product: CAWSSRLGEKLFF. The complete variable domain, with remaining parts taken from reference TRBV30 and TRBJ1-4, reads SQTIHQWPATLVQPVGSPLSLECTVEGTSNPNLYWYRQAAGRGLQLLFYSVGIGQISSEVPQNLSASRPQDRQFILSSKKLLLSDSGFYLCAWSSRLGEKLFFGSGTQLSVL.

The V gene is TRBV5-8, the J gene TRBJ1-2, with TRBD1 as a possible D gene (5 bases). The CDR3 has 15 residues. The V and J ends lost 4 bases and 3 bases respectively, with 16 bases between them. Germline V gene sequence: CDR1 SGHTS, CDR2 YDEGEE. For the CDR3, the DNA is TGTGCCAGCAGCCACGACAGCGTACTTTACTATGGCTACACCTTC. It encodes CASSHDSVLYYGYTF. Drawing the rest from reference TRBV5-8 and TRBJ1-2, the complete variable domain is EAGVTQSPTHLIKTRGQQATLRCSPISGHTSVYWYQQALGLGLQFLLWYDEGEERNRGNFPPRFSGRQFPNYSSELNVNALELEDSALYLCASSHDSVLYYGYTFGSGTRLTVV.

V usage is TRBV5-5 and J usage is TRBJ2-5; D remains unclear. V was clipped by 0 bases and J by 7 bases, with 16 bases between them. The CDR3 runs 15 residues. The germline CDR1 and CDR2 sequences are SGHKS and YYEKEE (reference sequence). CDR3 sequence (DNA): TGTGCCAGCAGCTTGGAACAGCCTCCCTACGGGACCCAGTACTTC. The encoded protein is CASSLEQPPYGTQYF.

V and J are TRBV11-3 and TRBJ2-1; perhaps D is TRBD1 or TRBD2 (5 bases each). Germline V CDR1 and CDR2: SGHNT, YENEEA. Trimming pared 2 bases from V and 2 bases from J, leaving 7 bases between. The CDR3 sequence is 14 residues long. CDR3 nucleotides: TGTGCCAGCAGCTTAACGGGACCCTACAATGAGCAGTTCTTC. As protein: CASSLTGPYNEQFF.

The chain employs TRBV6-1 and TRBJ2-7, with D perhaps TRBD2 (6 bases). The CDR3 length is 14 residues. V shed 7 bases and J shed 5 bases, with 18 bases lying between them. Germline CDR1 is MNHNS and CDR2 is SASEGT. CDR3 in DNA: TGTGCCAGCACCAAAGGGAACACGGGAGACGAGCAGTACTTC. This translates into CASTKGNTGDEQYF.

DNA for the CDR3: TGTGCCAGCAGCTTGGTTCTTTCCAGTATGCAACCCTCAGAGACCCAGTACTTC. It translates to CASSLVLSSMQPSETQYF. The genes are TRBV5-8 and TRBJ2-5; D uncertain. The CDR3 totals 18 residues. Germline V gene sequence: CDR1 SGHTS, CDR2 YDEGEE. Trimming cost V 0 bases and J 4 bases, with 22 bases left between them.

V gene TRBV5-4 combines with J gene TRBJ1-4, with 8 positions matching TRBD1. Germline trimming cut 3 bases from V and 5 bases from J; bases unmatched to any gene: 9. In germline, CDR1 is SGHNT, CDR2 YYREEE (reference sequence). This CDR3 spans 16 amino acids. The DNA of the CDR3 is TGTGCCAGCAGCTCACCTCCGGGACAGGAGAATGAAAAACTGTTTTTT. Amino acids: CASSSPPGQENEKLFF.

V is TRBV11-3 and J is TRBJ2-1, with D unresolved. V was pared by 2 bases and J by 9 bases, with 14 bases between. Per the germline V gene, CDR1 is SGHNT and CDR2 is YENEEA. CDR3 length equals 14 residues. The CDR3 sequence: CASSLNSARVEQFF. The CDR3 region has the DNA TGTGCCAGCAGCTTAAATTCAGCGCGCGTTGAGCAGTTCTTC.

The V gene is TRBV27, the J gene TRBJ1-6; TRBD1 matches 8 bases. The CDR3 has 16 amino acids. V dropped 5 bases and J dropped 6; count of bases not matched to a gene: 9. Germline CDR1 reads MNHEY; CDR2 reads SMNVEV (reference sequence). The CDR3 region is CASSAPAGGPNSPLHF. As DNA, the CDR3 is TGTGCCAGCAGTGCACCGGCAGGGGGCCCTAATTCACCCCTCCACTTT.

This clone has only one observation. The chain employs TRBV6-1 and TRBJ1-6, with a tentative D call TRBD1 (5 bases). V lost 3 bases to trimming and J lost 0 bases, with 15 bases between them. The CDR3 covers 18 residues. In germline, CDR1 is MNHNS, CDR2 SASEGT. The CDR3 DNA follows: TGTGCCAGCAGTGAGGGGGTACTGCCGGGCTCCTATAATTCACCCCTCCACTTT. Translating gives CASSEGVLPGSYNSPLHF.

The genes are TRBV5-1 and TRBJ1-1; 11 bases line up with TRBD1. The CDR3 extends over 14 amino acids. Trimming removed 3 bases from V and 3 bases from J; junction bases left unmatched: 1. Looked up from germline, CDR1 is SGHRS and CDR2 is YFSETQ. CDR3 sequence reads: CASSWTGGYTEAFF. CDR3 in DNA: TGCGCCAGCAGCTGGACAGGGGGCTACACTGAAGCTTTCTTT.